A single sample gave rise to the 23 T cell receptor beta chains below, sequenced in a study of regulatory T cells in long-lasting Graves disease. The time point was: newly diagnosed GD, antithyroid drugs for less than 3 months. PBMCs provided the RNA from which the TCR library was made. Construction of the TCR beta libraries employed iRepertoire HTBI primers in conjunction with Arm-PCR of CDR3 regions. TCRdb reprocessed the multiplex PCR reads with MiXCR, giving one entry per CDR3 protein. The table has 320,000 or so distinct CDR3 sequences, approximately 20% seen once; the top ten hold roughly 35%. This specimen consisted of peripheral blood mononuclear cells (PBMCs), obtained at new diagnosis, from a patient treated with antithyroid drugs. The receptors were sampled from a female donor with Graves disease.

The chain uses TRBV20-1 and TRBJ1-3; D gene unclear. Germline V gene data show CDR1 as DFQATT and CDR2 as SNEGSKA (reference sequence). The V and J ends lost 0 bases and 5 bases respectively, with 5 bases between them. This CDR3 spans 12 amino acids. The CDR3 DNA follows: TGCAGTGCTAGAGATCTCAGAAACACCATATATTTT. It codes for CSARDLRNTIYF.

This clonotype was observed many times. J is TRBJ2-6 and V is TRBV28; no clear D gene. This CDR3 has 18 amino acids. The V gene's germline CDR1 is MDHEN and CDR2 SYDVKM. With 10 bases removed from V and 0 bases from J, the gap between germline ends came to 22 bases. DNA for the CDR3: TGTGCCACCGCCTGGAAGAGCCCGTTTCTCTCTGGGGCCAACGTCCTGACTTTC. This encodes CATAWKSPFLSGANVLTF.

In its sample, this clonotype was seen many times. This chain connects TRBV3-1 to TRBJ2-1; D remains unclear. CDR1 and CDR2 from the germline V gene are LGHDT and YNNKEL (reference sequence). The CDR3 loop spans 11 amino acids. Trimming removed 4 bases from V and 12 bases from J, with 10 bases in between. This chain's CDR3 is CASSLWGRQFF. CDR3 sequence (DNA): TGTGCCAGCAGCCTTTGGGGAAGGCAGTTCTTC.

The V gene is TRBV13, the J gene TRBJ1-4, with D possibly being TRBD1 (6 bases). The CDR3 has 14 amino acids. CDR1 is PRHDT and CDR2 is FYEKMQ in the germline V gene (reference sequence). Trimming left V 3 bases short and J 7 bases short, with 12 bases between. Here the CDR3 DNA reads TGTGCCAGCAGCTTGGAGGGGGATGGTGAAAAACTGTTTTTT. Translating gives CASSLEGDGEKLFF.

This clonotype has ten or more counts. This chain uses TRBV30 with TRBJ1-2; 8 bases agree with TRBD1. J lost 8 bases, V lost 2 bases, and 13 bases had no gene match. The CDR3 is made up of 15 amino acids. Germline CDR1 GTSNPN, CDR2 SVGIG (reference sequence). The CDR3 region is CAWSLLRAQGAGYTF. CDR3 nucleotide sequence: TGTGCCTGGAGTTTACTAAGGGCCCAGGGGGCAGGCTACACCTTC.

This clonotype was recorded many times. In DNA, the CDR3 is TGCAGTGCTCCTCTAGCGGGCCGAAGGGGAAAAGAGACCCAGTACTTC. Its translation is CSAPLAGRRGKETQYF. The chain is built from TRBV20-1 and TRBJ2-5; 8 bases line up with TRBD2. The V gene end was trimmed by 5 bases and the J gene end by 3 bases; junction bases not matched to a gene: 14. Germline lookup yields CDR1 DFQATT and CDR2 SNEGSKA (reference sequence). CDR3 length equals 16 residues.

Many counts were recorded for this clonotype. V is TRBV2 and J is TRBJ2-5; D is uncertain. The CDR3 has 11 amino acids. Germline CDR1 reads SNHLY; CDR2 reads FYNNEI. V lost 4 bases and J 5 bases, leaving 5 bases between the germline ends. CDR3 sequence reads: CASSVRETQYF. The CDR3 nucleotides are TGTGCCAGCAGTGTCCGGGAGACCCAGTACTTC. The full variable domain, its missing parts supplied by reference TRBV2 and TRBJ2-5, is EPEVTQTPSHQVTQMGQEVILRCVPISNHLYFYWYRQILGQKVEFLVSFYNNEISEKSEIFDDQFSVERPDGSNFTLKIRSTKLEDSAMYFCASSVRETQYFGPGTRLLVL.

The rearrangement links TRBV7-9 to TRBJ2-5, with unresolved D. CDR1 and CDR2 (germline): SEHNR, FQNEAQ (reference sequence). CDR3 length equals 14 residues. V lost 1 base, J lost 6 bases, and 12 bases lay in between. Written as DNA, the CDR3 is TGTGCCAGCAGCTTAGAAGGTAGTGTGAAGACCCAGTACTTC. Its translation is CASSLEGSVKTQYF.

A note on this clonotype: A single base separates this from a much larger clone, so it may be a read error. This chain uses TRBV3-1 with TRBJ2-5; D is unclear. CDR3 length: 15 amino acids. The germline gives CDR1 LGHDT, CDR2 YNNKEL (reference sequence). The CDR3 DNA reads TGTGCCAGCAGCCAAGACTTTATGAGCGCAGAGACCCAGCACTTC. Protein sequence: CASSQDFMSAETQHF.

This clonotype was recorded many times. V gene TRBV30 combines with J gene TRBJ2-5, with D tentatively TRBD2 (6 bases). The V end lost 5 bases, the J end lost 2 bases, and 15 bases lay between the germline ends. The CDR3 loop spans 14 amino acids. The germline V gene has CDR1 GTSNPN and CDR2 SVGIG (reference sequence). The CDR3 loop is CAWGKYGGQETQYF. CDR3 in DNA: TGTGCCTGGGGGAAATACGGGGGTCAAGAGACCCAGTACTTC.

The chain has TRBV6-1 and TRBJ2-1, with D perhaps matching TRBD2 (5 bases). Germline lookup yields CDR1 MNHNS and CDR2 SASEGT. The V end lost 6 bases, the J end lost 2 bases, and 17 bases lay between the germline ends. The CDR3 is made up of 16 amino acids. The CDR3 is CASSLALGIPYNEQFF. Here the CDR3 DNA reads TGTGCCAGCAGCTTAGCGCTGGGGATTCCCTACAATGAGCAGTTCTTC.

This clonotype has a handful of counts. The chain has TRBV7-3 and TRBJ2-7; TRBD2 aligns across 9 bases. The germline V gene has CDR1 SGHTA and CDR2 FQGTGA. The junction had 2 bases not matched to a gene; V was cut back by 3 bases and J by 5 bases. The CDR3 length is 13 residues. The CDR3 sequence: CASSFSGSDEQYF. The CDR3 nucleotides are TGTGCCAGCAGCTTTAGCGGGAGCGACGAGCAGTACTTC.

The chain couples TRBV10-3 to TRBJ1-3, with D perhaps TRBD1 (6 bases). Germline CDR1 is ENHRY and CDR2 is SYGVKD. CDR3 size: 15 residues. V lost 6 bases to trimming and J lost 4 bases, with 16 bases between them. The DNA for the CDR3 is TGTGCCATCAGGGAACAGGGTACCGGAGGAAACACCATATATTTT. This translates into CAIREQGTGGNTIYF.

This clonotype has a count of ten or more. This chain uses TRBV28 with TRBJ1-2, with D uncertain. The CDR3 loop spans 12 amino acids. Between the trimmed V and J ends, which lost 6 bases and 4 bases, there was a span of 9 bases. Germline V lookup: CDR1 MDHEN, CDR2 SYDVKM. The CDR3 DNA is TGTGCCAGCAGATTGAGCCCCTATGGCTACACCTTC. Its translation: CASRLSPYGYTF.

This chain uses TRBV28 with TRBJ1-1; a weak D match, TRBD1 (6 bases). CDR3 length: 18 residues. V lost 3 bases to trimming and J lost 0 bases, with 20 bases between them. From germline, CDR1 is MDHEN and CDR2 SYDVKM. CDR3 nucleotides: TGTGCCAGCAGTTTCCCCACAGGGAACGGGCTTATGAACACTGAAGCTTTCTTT. Translation gives CASSFPTGNGLMNTEAFF.

The chain couples TRBV2 to TRBJ2-7; possible D gene TRBD1, 6 bases. The CDR3 has 15 amino acids. From germline, CDR1 is SNHLY and CDR2 FYNNEI. With 6 bases removed from V and 3 bases from J, the gap between germline ends came to 18 bases. The CDR3 sequence is CASRNWGQGHYEQYF. Written as DNA, the CDR3 is TGTGCCAGCAGGAACTGGGGGCAGGGCCACTACGAGCAGTACTTC.

This clonotype turned up a few times. The chain uses TRBV20-1 and TRBJ2-7; tentatively, D is TRBD2 (5 bases). Between the trimmed V and J ends, which lost 4 bases and 6 bases, there was a span of 7 bases. CDR1 is DFQATT and CDR2 is SNEGSKA in the germline V gene (reference sequence). CDR3 size: 10 residues. CDR3 protein: CSATEGEQYF. CDR3 DNA: TGCAGTGCTACAGAGGGCGAGCAGTACTTC.

The chain joins TRBV27 to TRBJ2-3; D unresolved. Matching the DNA end better, TRBJ1-1 makes the J call doubtful. The CDR3 totals 13 residues. Germline CDR1 reads MNHEY; CDR2 reads SMNVEV (reference sequence). The CDR3 region is CASSLQETSRAFF. The CDR3 coding sequence is TGTGCCAGCAGTTTACAGGAGACGAGTCGGGCTTTCTTT.

Many counts were recorded for this clonotype. The rearrangement uses TRBV10-3 and TRBJ2-2; D might be TRBD1 or TRBD2, each matching 5 bases. The CDR3 consists of 16 residues. V gave up 3 bases and J gave up 1 base, with 12 bases separating them. Germline V lookup: CDR1 ENHRY, CDR2 SYGVKD. For the CDR3, the DNA is TGTGCCATCAGTGACTCCGGGACCGTGAACACCGGGGAGCTGTTTTTT. It yields the protein CAISDSGTVNTGELFF.

This chain uses TRBV5-4 with TRBJ2-2; D possibly corresponds to TRBD1 (5 bases). CDR3 size: 13 residues. Between the trimmed V and J ends, which lost 2 bases and 9 bases, there was a span of 11 bases. Germline V gene data show CDR1 as SGHNT and CDR2 as YYREEE (reference sequence). The CDR3 DNA follows: TGTGCCAGCAGCTTTGGTGGGGCCCGGGAGCTGTTTTTT. Amino acids: CASSFGGARELFF.

This clonotype appeared a few times. It may be a read error: a sequence one base away is much more abundant. The chain links TRBV24-1 to TRBJ2-1, with D perhaps assigned TRBD1 or TRBD2 (5 bases each). The CDR3 length is 15 residues. Trimming left V 0 bases short and J 2 bases short, with 7 bases between. Germline V gives CDR1 KGHDR, CDR2 SFDVKD. CDR3 region: CATSDLGDPYNEQFF. Here the CDR3 DNA reads TGTGCCACCAGTGATTTGGGGGACCCCTACAATGAGCAGTTCTTC.

This clonotype was observed many times. The V call is TRBV27, the J call TRBJ2-2; D unclear. The germline V gene has CDR1 MNHEY and CDR2 SMNVEV (reference sequence). V was trimmed by 2 bases and J by 7 bases, leaving 14 bases between them. CDR3 length equals 15 residues. The CDR3 nucleotides are TGTGCCAGCAGTTTAAGCCCATACAACGGCGGGGAGCTGTTTTTT. This gives the protein CASSLSPYNGGELFF.

This clonotype was detected ten times or more. This chain connects TRBV20-1 to TRBJ2-7; 9 bases are a match to TRBD1. In germline, CDR1 is DFQATT, CDR2 SNEGSKA (reference sequence). V lost 6 bases and J lost 2; bases outside the gene matches: 2. This CDR3 is 12 amino acids long. The CDR3 DNA reads TGCAGTGCGACAGGGGGAACCTACGAGCAGTACTTC. Protein: CSATGGTYEQYF.